This is a list of T cell receptor beta chains from one sample in a study of yellow fever vaccine responses in identical twins. TCRdb fed the RT-PCR reads into MiXCR, producing one record per CDR3 protein. The table has 15,000 to 20,000 distinct CDR3 sequences, about 61% seen once. Specimen: T cells from blood (PBMCs), unsorted or a sorted subset (not recorded which), collected before or after yellow fever vaccination (not recorded which). These receptors were collected from a woman aged 18-29 years who received the yellow fever vaccine. CDR3s include the opening cysteine and the closing phenylalanine or tryptophan. The order of the fields is V gene, clone size, D gene, J gene, CDR3 protein, CDR3 DNA. D genes are given only for firm matches. Clone sizes are given selectively: once, few, many, or a class where the clone is expanded.

TRBV2	once	TRBD2	TRBJ2-4	CASRTSGTKNIQYF	TGTGCCAGCAGGACTAGCGGGACCAAAAACATTCAGTACTTC
TRBV4-2	.	TRBD2	TRBJ2-2	CASSQGTRGGGATGELFF	TGTGCCAGCAGCCAAGGGACCCGCGGCGGGGGGGCCACCGGGGAGCTGTTTTTT
TRBV11-3	few	.	TRBJ2-1	CASSFYNEQFF	TGTGCCAGCAGCTTCTACAATGAGCAGTTCTTC
TRBV29-1	.	.	TRBJ1-1	CSLTDGGEAFF	TGCAGCCTCACCGATGGGGGTGAAGCTTTCTTT
TRBV2	.	.	TRBJ2-1	CASSDEGLGEQFF	TGTGCCAGCAGTGATGAAGGGTTGGGCGAGCAGTTCTTC
TRBV6-2/TRBV6-3	once	.	TRBJ2-5	CASSYSGAETQYF	TGTGCCAGCAGTTACTCGGGAGCCGAGACCCAGTACTTC
TRBV2	.	.	TRBJ1-5	CASTRQTNQPQHF	TGTGCCAGCACAAGACAGACCAATCAGCCCCAGCATTTT
TRBV19	.	TRBD1	TRBJ2-3	CASRGSTGVFTDTQYF	TGTGCCAGTAGAGGTAGTACAGGGGTTTTCACAGATACGCAGTATTTT
TRBV5-1	.	.	TRBJ1-3	CASSLGNPTSGNTIYF	TGCGCCAGCAGCTTGGGCAATCCAACCTCTGGAAACACCATATATTTT
TRBV12-2	.	.	TRBJ2-7	CASRRRGRQGNVDYEQYF	TGTGCAAGTCGCCGTAGGGGGCGGCAGGGTAATGTTGATTACGAGCAGTACTTC
TRBV9	few	.	TRBJ1-6	CASSVESSYNSPLHF	TGTGCCAGCAGCGTGGAAAGCTCCTATAATTCACCCCTCCACTTT
TRBV20-1	.	.	TRBJ2-3	CSASALVSQGTQYF	TGCAGTGCTAGTGCTCTCGTCAGCCAGGGTACGCAGTATTTT
TRBV5-8	.	TRBD2	TRBJ2-3	CASSPGLADLDTQYF	TGTGCCAGCAGCCCCGGACTAGCAGACCTAGATACGCAGTATTTT
TRBV15	.	.	TRBJ2-7	CATSRDGAASYEQYF	TGTGCCACCAGCAGAGATGGTGCCGCAAGCTACGAGCAGTACTTC
TRBV29-1	.	.	TRBJ2-6	CSVLGGANVLTF	TGCAGCGTTCTGGGTGGGGCCAACGTCCTGACTTTC
TRBV11-2	.	.	TRBJ2-1	CASSLDHGRYNEQFF	TGTGCCAGCAGCTTAGATCACGGAAGATACAATGAGCAGTTCTTC
TRBV12-3/TRBV12-4	.	.	TRBJ2-5	CASRWADRGAQYF	TGTGCCAGCAGATGGGCAGACCGAGGGGCCCAGTACTTC
TRBV4-2	.	.	TRBJ2-6	CASSQDSSSGANVLTF	TGTGCCAGCAGCCAAGATTCCAGCTCTGGGGCCAACGTCCTGACTTTC
TRBV18	.	.	TRBJ1-4	CASSPTGGRGNEKLFF	TGTGCCAGCTCACCTACGGGGGGCAGAGGTAATGAAAAACTGTTTTTT
TRBV11-2	few	.	TRBJ1-2	CASSLEVDSGYTF	TGTGCCAGCAGCTTAGAGGTAGACTCTGGCTACACCTTC
TRBV29-1	once	.	TRBJ2-3	CSAGSEWTDTQYF	TGCAGCGCCGGCTCGGAGTGGACAGATACGCAGTATTTT
TRBV20-1	.	.	TRBJ2-7	CSAPQGAGANEQYF	TGCAGTGCTCCCCAAGGGGCCGGGGCGAATGAGCAGTACTTC
TRBV6-2/TRBV6-3	.	.	TRBJ2-3	CASSYGGPADTQYF	TGTGCCAGCAGTTACGGGGGGCCGGCAGATACGCAGTATTTT
TRBV29-1	.	.	TRBJ1-1	CSVVRGYTEAFF	TGCAGCGTTGTCAGGGGATACACTGAAGCTTTCTTT
TRBV2	.	.	TRBJ2-5	CASRSPAGQYF	TGTGCCAGCAGAAGCCCGGCAGGCCAGTACTTC